Presented here are 18 T cell receptor beta chains from one specimen sequenced in a study. MiXCR was run by TCRdb on the RT-PCR reads, yielding one entry per CDR3 protein. The sample shows hundreds of thousands of distinct CDR3 sequences, 13% to 15% of them seen only once. Input material: memory CD4+ T cells from blood. The receptor source for this set is a female donor in good health, serving as a healthy control.

This clonotype was seen at least ten times. The chain couples TRBV6-6 to TRBJ2-1, with TRBD2 as a possible D gene (5 bases). Per germline, CDR1 MNHNY and CDR2 SVGAGI (reference sequence). Trimming cost V 6 bases and J 0 bases, with 12 bases left between them. The CDR3 has 15 amino acids. The DNA of the CDR3 is TGTGCCAGCAGCGGACTGCTAAGCTCCTACAATGAGCAGTTCTTC. Its protein product is CASSGLLSSYNEQFF.

In its sample, this clonotype was seen a few times. The J gene is TRBJ2-1, the V gene TRBV7-2; D is perhaps TRBD2 (5 bases). The V gene lost 5 bases and the J gene lost 4 bases, with 12 bases spanning the gap. Germline CDR1 SGHTA, CDR2 FQGNSA. This CDR3 has 14 amino acids. CDR3 coding DNA: TGTGCCAGCAGCCCCCCCGGGATTTACAATGAGCAGTTCTTC. Translating it yields CASSPPGIYNEQFF.

This clonotype appeared a few times. The chain employs TRBV19 and TRBJ2-5, with 7 bases fitting TRBD1. CDR1 LNHDA and CDR2 SQIVND come from the germline V gene (reference sequence). V lost 6 bases to trimming and J lost 3 bases; unmatched junction nucleotides: 7. The CDR3 covers 14 residues. CDR3 sequence: CASSRDREKETQYF. As DNA, the CDR3 is TGTGCCAGTAGCCGGGACAGAGAAAAAGAGACCCAGTACTTC.

The rearrangement joins TRBV5-4 to TRBJ2-7; TRBD2 aligns across 7 bases. With 4 bases clipped from V and 4 bases from J, the junction kept 11 bases outside the gene matches. This CDR3 is built from 15 residues. Germline CDR1 reads SGHNT; CDR2 reads YYREEE (reference sequence). The CDR3 spells CASSPRGEGRYEQYF. The CDR3, as DNA: TGTGCCAGCAGCCCCCGGGGGGAGGGGAGATACGAGCAGTACTTC.

This clonotype occurred many times. V is TRBV5-1 and J is TRBJ1-4; no reliable D call. Trimming took 2 bases from V and 5 from J, leaving 10 bases between them. This CDR3 is 14 amino acids long. Germline lookup yields CDR1 SGHRS and CDR2 YFSETQ. The DNA of the CDR3 is TGCGCCAGCAGCTTCGGGGTAGAGAATGAAAAACTGTTTTTT. Its protein is CASSFGVENEKLFF.

The chain employs TRBV5-6 and TRBJ1-1, with D perhaps TRBD1 (6 bases). Germline loops: CDR1 SGHDT, CDR2 YYEEEE. This CDR3 is built from 14 residues. The ends were cut back, 2 bases at V and 7 bases at J, with 15 bases in the middle. The CDR3 DNA reads TGTGCCAGCAGCTTTGTTACGGGGGGCAATGAAGCTTTCTTT. Encoded protein: CASSFVTGGNEAFF.

This clonotype was seen more than once but under ten times. This chain connects TRBV29-1 to TRBJ1-1; D remains ambiguous. The germline CDR1 and CDR2 sequences are SQVTM and ANQGSEA. V shed 4 bases and J shed 1 base, with 10 bases lying between them. This CDR3 has 13 residues. CDR3 nucleotides: TGCAGCGTTGGGTTATCAGGGAACACTGAAGCTTTCTTT. Residues: CSVGLSGNTEAFF.

The CDR3 spells CASTPPGLWGQTQYF. The DNA of the CDR3 is TGTGCCAGCACCCCCCCGGGGCTATGGGGACAGACCCAGTACTTC. The chain employs TRBV28 and TRBJ2-5, with D perhaps TRBD1 or TRBD2 (5 bases each). The CDR3 is made up of 15 amino acids. In germline, CDR1 is MDHEN, CDR2 SYDVKM. V was clipped by 7 bases and J by 6 bases, with 21 bases between them.

This clonotype was detected only a few times. The rearrangement uses TRBV10-3 and TRBJ1-1, with D maybe TRBD1 (6 bases). The V end lost 9 bases, the J end lost 2 bases, and 13 bases lay between the germline ends. CDR1 is ENHRY, CDR2 SYGVKD, per germline. The CDR3 runs 13 residues. As DNA, the CDR3 is TGTGCCATACAACAGGGTGGAAACACTGAAGCTTTCTTT. Translated, it gives CAIQQGGNTEAFF.

The rearrangement joins TRBV6-2 or TRBV6-3 to TRBJ2-7, with TRBD2 matching over 7 bases. Losses at the gene ends were 6 bases for V and 6 bases for J; bases not matched to a gene: 20. The germline gives CDR1 MNHEY, CDR2 SVGEGT. The CDR3 length is 17 residues. The CDR3 sequence is CASREYSGRTERVEQYF. The CDR3 DNA reads as TGTGCCAGCAGGGAATACTCCGGGAGGACGGAAAGGGTCGAGCAGTACTTC.

This clonotype was picked up a small number of times. The chain employs TRBV12-3 or TRBV12-4 and TRBJ2-7; D ambiguous. V shed 1 base and J shed 1 base, with 11 bases lying between them. The CDR3 runs to 15 residues. This chain's CDR3 is CASSLGAPQSYEQYF. The CDR3, as DNA: TGTGCCAGCAGTTTAGGAGCCCCTCAGTCCTACGAGCAGTACTTC.

V is TRBV15 and J is TRBJ2-3, with a possible D match to TRBD2 (6 bases). The germline V gene encodes CDR1 LNHNV and CDR2 YYDKDF (reference sequence). V was clipped by 8 bases and J by 0 bases, with 15 bases between them. The CDR3 covers 15 residues. The CDR3 nucleotides are TGTGCCACCCGAACGGGGACTGAAAGCACAGATACGCAGTATTTT. Protein: CATRTGTESTDTQYF.

The chain employs TRBV5-1 and TRBJ1-1, with 7 bases fitting TRBD1. This CDR3 comprises 16 residues. J gave up 4 bases and V 4 bases, and 13 bases lay outside the gene matches. Per the germline V gene, CDR1 is SGHRS and CDR2 is YFSETQ. DNA for the CDR3: TGCGCCAGCAGCGAAACAGGGGTGTTCAGTAGCACTGAAGCTTTCTTT. Protein product: CASSETGVFSSTEAFF.

The CDR3 bases are TGTGCCACCAGTGACCCTAGACAGGGCCTCAATCAGCCCCAGCATTTT. This codes for CATSDPRQGLNQPQHF. The chain has TRBV24-1 and TRBJ1-5; 7 bases line up with TRBD1. The CDR3 spans 16 residues. V shed 4 bases and J 3 bases; nucleotides not matched to a gene: 8. CDR1 and CDR2 (germline): KGHDR, SFDVKD.

The chain recombines TRBV28 with TRBJ2-7; weak D call: TRBD1 (6 bases). The CDR3 runs 13 residues. The V and J ends lost 6 bases and 4 bases respectively, with 13 bases between them. The germline V gene has CDR1 MDHEN and CDR2 SYDVKM. CDR3 sequence (DNA): TGTGCCAGCAGCAACATGGACAGTTACGAGCAGTACTTC. Encoded protein: CASSNMDSYEQYF.

The table lists this clonotype with many counts. The chain carries TRBV6-1 and TRBJ2-5; D remains ambiguous. The CDR3 has 13 residues. Per germline, CDR1 MNHNS and CDR2 SASEGT. The germline V and J ends were trimmed by 2 bases and 3 bases, with 7 bases remaining between them. The CDR3 DNA reads TGTGCCAGCAGTGAAAATACCGAAGAGACCCAGTACTTC. This codes for CASSENTEETQYF.

The J gene is TRBJ2-5, the V gene TRBV15, with 15 bases that match TRBD2. Germline V CDR1 and CDR2: LNHNV, YYDKDF (reference sequence). This CDR3 comprises 17 residues. V dropped 2 bases and J dropped 5; count of bases not matched to a gene: 6. CDR3 in amino acids: CATSRSSGLAGGETQYF. The CDR3 nucleotides read TGTGCCACCAGCAGAAGCTCGGGACTAGCGGGGGGTGAGACCCAGTACTTC.

The J gene is TRBJ2-1, the V gene TRBV7-8; no clear D. V lost 3 bases and J lost 1, with 10 bases in between. This CDR3 has 15 amino acids. Germline V lookup: CDR1 SGHVS, CDR2 FQNEAQ. CDR3 in DNA: TGTGCCAGCAGCTTCAACCCCGGGTCCTACAATGAGCAGTTCTTC. Its translation is CASSFNPGSYNEQFF.